A single sample is the source of the 9 T cell receptor beta chains below, sequenced in a study of blood T cell repertoires in COVID-19. Profiling relied on immunoSEQ multiplex PCR, and the TCRdb table lists in-frame clones only, not all of them. The table shows around 310,000 clones, with about 90% occurring only once. Sequences were obtained from peripheral blood. These TCRs come from a woman between 40 and 55 years old with COVID-19, enrolled during active disease.

The chain combines TRBV9 with TRBJ1-6; D is possibly TRBD1 (5 bases). Trimming took 4 bases from V and 10 from J, leaving 21 bases between them. The CDR3 extends over 16 amino acids. The germline CDR1 and CDR2 sequences are SGDLS and YYNGEE. This CDR3 reads CASSPHAEGLESPLHF. The DNA for the CDR3 is TGTGCCAGCAGCCCTCACGCCGAGGGACTCGAGTCACCCCTCCACTTT. The full variable domain, with the rest looked up from reference TRBV9 and TRBJ1-6, is DSGVTQTPKHLITATGQRVTLRCSPRSGDLSVYWYQQSLDQGLQFLIQYYNGEERAKGNILERFSAQQFPDLHSELNLSSLELGDSALYFCASSPHAEGLESPLHFGNGTRLTVT.

The rearrangement joins TRBV5-1 to TRBJ1-1; maybe TRBD1 (5 bases). V was clipped by 4 bases and J by 1 base, with 8 bases between them. Germline lookup yields CDR1 SGHRS and CDR2 YFSETQ. The CDR3 contains 13 residues. Here the CDR3 DNA reads TGCGCCAGCAGCGTAACAGGGAACACTGAAGCTTTCTTT. It encodes CASSVTGNTEAFF.

This clone was counted a single time. The same CDR3 is also encoded by other DNA sequences in this sample. The V and J genes are TRBV19 and TRBJ1-1, with TRBD1 identical over 8 bases. Per germline, CDR1 LNHDA and CDR2 SQIVND (reference sequence). This CDR3 has 14 residues. The J segment lost 1 base and the V segment lost 5 bases, leaving 3 bases of the junction unmatched. CDR3 region: CASSVDRGNTEAFF. The CDR3 DNA is TGTGCCAGTAGTGTCGACAGGGGGAACACTGAAGCTTTCTTT.

The gene calls are TRBV7-2 and TRBJ1-5; possibly TRBD1 for D (6 bases). The CDR3 has 15 residues. Germline loops: CDR1 SGHTA, CDR2 FQGNSA. V dropped 2 bases and J dropped 6 bases, with 14 bases sitting between them. CDR3 residues: CASSLKTAGAQPQHF. CDR3 nucleotides: TGTGCCAGCAGCTTAAAAACGGCAGGGGCTCAGCCCCAGCATTTT. The full variable domain, rest sourced from reference TRBV7-2 and TRBJ1-5, is GAGVSQSPSNKVTEKGKDVELRCDPISGHTALYWYRQSLGQGLEFLIYFQGNSAPDKSGLPSDRFSAERTGGSVSTLTIQRTQQEDSAVYLCASSLKTAGAQPQHFGDGTRLSIL.

V is TRBV24-1 and J is TRBJ2-3; TRBD1 is a possible D gene (7 bases). V was trimmed by 2 bases and J by 2 bases, leaving 25 bases between them. Germline CDR1 reads KGHDR; CDR2 reads SFDVKD. The CDR3 has 20 amino acids. The CDR3 here is CATSDSPDREPGLHTDTQYF. The CDR3 nucleotides are TGTGCCACCAGTGATTCCCCCGACAGGGAACCGGGACTCCACACAGATACGCAGTATTTT.

The chain uses TRBV7-3 and TRBJ1-1; 9 bases agree with TRBD1. The trim removed 4 bases at V and 0 bases at J, leaving 3 bases unmatched. Germline-derived CDR1 and CDR2 are SGHTA and FQGTGA. This CDR3 spans 15 amino acids. For the CDR3, the DNA is TGTGCCAGCAGCTCTACAGGGGGCATGAACACTGAAGCTTTCTTT. Translated, it gives CASSSTGGMNTEAFF. The whole variable domain, remainder taken from reference TRBV7-3 and TRBJ1-1, is GAGVSQTPSNKVTEKGKYVELRCDPISGHTALYWYRQSLGQGPEFLIYFQGTGAADDSGLPNDRFFAVRPEGSVSTLKIQRTERGDSAVYLCASSSTGGMNTEAFFGQGTRLTVV.

The V and J genes are TRBV5-4 and TRBJ1-3; 7 bases agree with TRBD1. This CDR3 is 16 amino acids long. From germline, CDR1 is SGHNT and CDR2 YYREEE (reference sequence). The V segment lost 0 bases and the J segment 4 bases; nucleotides outside the gene matches: 7. For the CDR3, the DNA is TGTGCCAGCAGCTTGGGAGGGGGCACGGGAGGAAACACCATATATTTT. Its translation is CASSLGGGTGGNTIYF.

The chain joins TRBV2 to TRBJ2-3, with D possibly being TRBD2 (6 bases). V lost 4 bases to trimming and J lost 3 bases, with 11 bases between them. The CDR3 covers 14 residues. Per the germline V gene, CDR1 is SNHLY and CDR2 is FYNNEI. CDR3 DNA sequence: TGTGCCAGCAGTGGAGGAGGGAGGACAGATACGCAGTATTTT. This codes for CASSGGGRTDTQYF.

This clone has just a few counts. The chain uses TRBV30 and TRBJ1-5; no clear D gene. Germline V gene sequence: CDR1 GTSNPN, CDR2 SVGIG (reference sequence). V lost 2 bases to trimming and J lost 5 bases, with 10 bases between them. CDR3 length: 13 amino acids. Here the CDR3 DNA reads TGTGCCTGGAGTCAGAACGTGGATCAGCCCCAGCATTTT. Translating it yields CAWSQNVDQPQHF. Combining the CDR3 with reference TRBV30 and TRBJ1-5 gives the whole variable domain SQTIHQWPATLVQPVGSPLSLECTVEGTSNPNLYWYRQAAGRGLQLLFYSVGIGQISSEVPQNLSASRPQDRQFILSSKKLLLSDSGFYLCAWSQNVDQPQHFGDGTRLSIL.